The source of this T cell receptor beta chain is a study of blood T cell repertoires in COVID-19. Study as a whole: Researchers got acute and convalescent COVID-19 samples from the United States, Italy and Spain. Sources were T cells, B-cell-depleted T cells, or PBMCs; the material itself was cDNA or gDNA.

The CDR3 contains 15 residues. V was pared by 3 bases and J by 4 bases, with 6 bases of the junction left unmatched. Germline assignment: CDR1 KGHSH and CDR2 LQKENI. The authors' processing: Estimates of nucleated cell counts were drawn from the amplification of reference gene primers. TCRdb's table, derived via immunoSEQ multiplex PCR, lists solely in-frame clones and lacks some. Clone size and V and J calls were adopted from that table, with D and trimming inferred from the DNA. In the table there are approximately 85,000 clones, roughly 88% of which are singletons. This chain links TRBV18 with TRBJ1-2, with TRBD1 identical over 9 bases. Material: peripheral blood. This TCR was sampled from a man aged 45-60 years with active or convalescent COVID-19. DNA for the CDR3: TGTGCCAGCTCACCTGGACAGGGGAGTTTCTATGGCTACACCTTC. Its translation: CASSPGQGSFYGYTF.